This T cell receptor (beta chain) came from a study of somatic mutations in cytotoxic T cells in rheumatoid arthritis. Study background: Immediately following diagnosis and ahead of any treatment, patient blood (30 ml EDTA) was drawn. Points from the study as a whole: For rheumatoid arthritis patients, CD8+ clonality increased with age, whereas it did not in healthy controls.

In the authors' methods: Matches were rare between published virus-specific TCRB sequences and patient CD8+ clones exceeding 1%. The method was immunoSEQ multiplex PCR; TCRdb's version includes in-frame clones alone and lacks a portion of them. V and J calls and clone size come straight from that table; D and trimming were deduced from the DNA. The profile shows about 23,000 clones, nearly 80% of them singletons. Comment on this clone: Its matching antigen is unknown.

Using positive magnetic bead selection on an AutoMACS, CD4+ and CD8+ cells were isolated, after which their purity was checked by flow cytometry. Trimming removed 2 bases from V and 5 bases from J, with 13 bases in between. CDR1 MNHEY and CDR2 SMNVEV come from the germline V gene (reference sequence). This CDR3 region has 14 residues. The clonotype comes from an adult with rheumatoid arthritis. The V and J genes are TRBV27 and TRBJ2-7, with D perhaps matching TRBD1 (5 bases). Specimen: CD8+ T cells sorted from blood. Here the CDR3 DNA reads TGTGCCAGCAGTTTACAGGGCAGGGCCCACGAGCAGTACTTC. Amino acid sequence: CASSLQGRAHEQYF.